This is a list of T cell receptor beta chains from one sample in a study of OX40 agonist ivuxolimab in advanced cancers. Produced via immunoSEQ multiplex PCR; TCRdb's table is partial and in-frame only. The sample holds 89,000 or so clones, 75% to 95% seen once. Sequencing used CD4+ or CD8+ T cells sorted from blood, obtained in a trial of the OX40 agonist ivuxolimab. The receptor source for this set is an adult with an advanced solid tumor such as melanoma, head and neck, liver or kidney cancer. CDR3s include the opening cysteine and the closing phenylalanine or tryptophan. Fields, in order: clone size, D gene, V gene, J gene, CDR3 DNA, CDR3 protein. The D gene is left open where the match is weak. Size values are once, few and many counts, or a class for expanded clones, and some rows have none.

>-|TRBD1|TRBV18|TRBJ1-5
TGTGCCAGCTCACCATTACGGACAGGGCAAGGCAATCAGCCCCAGCATTTT
CASSPLRTGQGNQPQHF
>-|-|TRBV28|TRBJ1-5
TGTGCCAGCAGTTTACGTGTCAGACCCAATCAGCCCCAGCATTTT
CASSLRVRPNQPQHF
>-|TRBD1|TRBV28|TRBJ1-3
TGTGCCAGCAGTATCGGGACAGTTTTCTCTGGAAACACCATATATTTT
CASSIGTVFSGNTIYF
>once|-|TRBV12-5|TRBJ2-4
TGTGCTAGTGGCGAAACAGGAGACGCGGCCAAAAACATTCAGTACTTC
CASGETGDAAKNIQYF
>-|-|TRBV27|TRBJ2-5
TGTGCCAGCAGTTTAGGAATTATTAATGCGGAGACCCAGTACTTC
CASSLGIINAETQYF
>-|TRBD1|TRBV28|TRBJ1-1
TGTGCCAGCAGTTTAAGGGGGCTCGACACTGAAGCTTTCTTT
CASSLRGLDTEAFF
>-|-|TRBV28|TRBJ2-1
TGTGCCAGCAGTTTAGGTTGGGGCCAGGACAATGAGCAGTTCTTC
CASSLGWGQDNEQFF
>-|TRBD2|TRBV10-3|TRBJ2-3
TGTGCCATCAGTGAGTGGGGGACTAGCGACACAGATACGCAGTATTTT
CAISEWGTSDTDTQYF
>-|-|TRBV6-5|TRBJ1-1
TGTGCCAGCAGTTACAGGGGAGGGAACACTGAAGCTTTCTTT
CASSYRGGNTEAFF
>-|TRBD2|TRBV11-2|TRBJ2-3
TGTGCCAGCAGCCCCTTTGCGGGAGTGTCGGATACGCAGTATTTT
CASSPFAGVSDTQYF
>-|-|TRBV25-1|TRBJ2-1
TGTGCCAGCAGTGAATCCCCCCCGGCCGATGAGCAGTTCTTC
CASSESPPADEQFF
>once|-|TRBV18|TRBJ2-2
TGTGCCAGCTCACCACCCGGACAGTCGAACACCGGGGAGCTGTTTTTT
CASSPPGQSNTGELFF
>-|-|TRBV28|TRBJ2-3
TGTGCCAGCAGTTTAGGGCGGCTCAACACAGATACGCAGTATTTT
CASSLGRLNTDTQYF
>once|-|TRBV28|TRBJ1-3
TGTGCCAGTATTCCGGGACTGTCGAGCTCTGGAAACACCATATATTTT
CASIPGLSSSGNTIYF